The 5 T cell receptor beta chains in this list originate from one sample, sequenced in a study of control samples from healthy donors and cancer patients. Produced via immunoSEQ multiplex PCR; TCRdb's table is partial and in-frame only. Of 80,000 or so clones in the sample, roughly 92% are singletons; the top ten hold 5.8%. Sequenced input: blood. These receptors were obtained from an older woman in good health.

This clone was observed once. The rearrangement joins TRBV6-1 to TRBJ1-2, with TRBD1 as a possible D gene (5 bases). There are 15 residues in the CDR3. Germline V gene data show CDR1 as MNHNS and CDR2 as SASEGT. V was shortened by 8 bases and J by 0 bases, with 16 bases between the two germline ends. CDR3 DNA: TGTGCCAGCCGAGAGGGGTCGGGGACTAACTATGGCTACACCTTC. Translation: CASREGSGTNYGYTF.

CDR3 residues: CATSPGTVQVYEQYF. CDR3 coding DNA: TGTGCCACCAGCCCCGGGACAGTTCAAGTTTACGAGCAGTACTTC. The chain links TRBV15 to TRBJ2-7; 7 bases line up with TRBD1. Germline loops: CDR1 LNHNV, CDR2 YYDKDF (reference sequence). The CDR3 is 15 amino acids. V lost 5 bases to trimming and J lost 4 bases; unmatched junction nucleotides: 11. The whole variable domain, filled in from reference TRBV15 and TRBJ2-7, reads DAMVIQNPRYQVTQFGKPVTLSCSQTLNHNVMYWYQQKSSQAPKLLFHYYDKDFNNEADTPDNFQSRRPNTSFCFLDIRSPGLGDTAMYLCATSPGTVQVYEQYFGPGTRLTVT.

This rearrangement joins TRBV19 to TRBJ2-7, with D perhaps TRBD1 or TRBD2 (5 bases each). CDR3 length: 14 amino acids. With 5 bases removed from V and 6 bases from J, the gap between germline ends came to 17 bases. Germline assignment: CDR1 LNHDA and CDR2 SQIVND (reference sequence). In DNA, the CDR3 is TGTGCCAGTAGTCGGCAAGGGACGCTCGGCGAGCAGTACTTC. Translating it yields CASSRQGTLGEQYF.

This clone was counted once. At one end, the junction sequence differs from germline, possibly due to a read error. The chain links TRBV7-7 to TRBJ2-7, with D possibly called TRBD1 or TRBD2 (5 bases each). The CDR3 spans 15 residues. From germline, CDR1 is SSHAT and CDR2 FNYEAQ (reference sequence). CDR3 residues: CASSLKVGENYEQYF. The CDR3 DNA follows: TGTGCTAGCAGCTTAAAGGTGGGGGAGAACTACGAGCAGTACTTC.

The chain combines TRBV11-3 with TRBJ1-2, with D unresolved. Germline CDR1 and CDR2: SGHNT and YENEEA. This CDR3 comprises 15 residues. V was shortened by 2 bases and J by 6 bases, with 16 bases between the two germline ends. The CDR3 sequence is CASSLPVHRYNGYTF. CDR3 bases: TGTGCCAGCAGCTTACCCGTACACCGCTACAATGGCTACACCTTC.